This T cell receptor (beta chain) emerged from a study of human T cells and chemical hapten exposure. Study context: Throughout a study of 20 to 30 weeks, patients underwent weekly scalp administration of diphenylcyclopropenone doses. The cohort included alopecia areata under or over 50% scalp, totalis and universalis.

One entry per CDR3 protein results from TCRdb running MiXCR on the RACE reads. Of some 190,000 distinct CDR3 sequences in the sample, around 24% were seen once. The time point denotes: patch test 1, 2 weeks after DPC sensitization. Indicated treatment: therapeutic diphenylcyclopropenone sensitization with weekly scalp DPC. Alopecia patients deemed DPC-suitable, aged 18 to 70, excluding pregnancy. This clonotype appeared many times. With V trimmed by 8 bases and J by 8 bases, 17 bases remained unmatched. Germline V lookup: CDR1 MNHEY, CDR2 SMNVEV (reference sequence). The CDR3 loop spans 16 amino acids.

This receptor was taken from a woman between 45 and 65 years old with alopecia areata. Some clones in this sample may be carry-over from other donors' samples. The V call is TRBV27, the J call TRBJ1-2; 10 bases line up with TRBD1. Specimen: whole blood, collected in connection with sensitization to the hapten diphenylcyclopropenone (DPC). CDR3 sequence: CASGSGTGEVLGGYTF. As DNA, the CDR3 is TGTGCCAGCGGTTCAGGGACAGGGGAGGTATTAGGGGGCTACACCTTC.